This TCR beta chain was sequenced for a study of a mutant IDH1 vaccine in newly diagnosed glioma. Across the study: Patients received vaccination from 4-6 weeks after radiotherapy alone, or with temozolomide cycles.

TCRdb keeps only in-frame clones here, not all; method: immunoSEQ multiplex PCR. The sample holds around 76,000 clones, around 85% seen once. The time point: week 23, last vaccination. The content of each vaccine dose was 300 ug of mutant IDH1 20-mer peptide, and topical imiquimod accompanied it. With regard to this clone: Its antigen is as yet unknown.

This CDR3 region has 15 residues. V lost 4 bases to trimming and J lost 5 bases; unmatched junction nucleotides: 9. In germline, CDR1 is MNHNS, CDR2 SASEGT. V usage is TRBV6-1 and J usage is TRBJ1-1; the match to TRBD1 covers 8 bases. Source: PBMCs, taken from a glioma patient whose treatment included an IDH1 peptide vaccine. This receptor was obtained from a woman aged 45-65 years with glioma. The CDR3 loop reads CASSGFQGAGTEAFF. The CDR3 DNA follows: TGTGCCAGCAGTGGATTCCAGGGGGCTGGGACTGAAGCTTTCTTT.